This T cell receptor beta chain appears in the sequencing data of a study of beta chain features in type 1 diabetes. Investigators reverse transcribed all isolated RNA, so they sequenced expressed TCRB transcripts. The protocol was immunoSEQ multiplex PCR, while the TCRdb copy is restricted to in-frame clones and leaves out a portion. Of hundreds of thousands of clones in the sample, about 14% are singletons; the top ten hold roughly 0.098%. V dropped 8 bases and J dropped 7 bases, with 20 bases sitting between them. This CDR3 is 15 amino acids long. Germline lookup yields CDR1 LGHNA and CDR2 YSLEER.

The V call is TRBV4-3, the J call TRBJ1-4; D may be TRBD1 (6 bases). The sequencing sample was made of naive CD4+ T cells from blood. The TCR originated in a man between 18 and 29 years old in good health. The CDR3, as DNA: TGCGCCAGCTCGCGTCCACAGGGCGGGGGTGAAAAACTGTTTTTT. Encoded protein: CASSRPQGGGEKLFF.